These 12 T cell receptor beta chains came from one sample sequenced in a study of control samples from healthy donors and cancer patients. TCRdb's copy holds only in-frame clones and misses some; the assay was immunoSEQ multiplex PCR. The table has around 68,000 clones, 75% to 85% seen once; the top ten hold about 15%. Sequenced input: blood. All receptors come from a man in his fifties or sixties in good health.

The rearrangement links TRBV7-2 to TRBJ2-7; maybe TRBD1 (5 bases). The CDR3 is 14 residues long. Looked up from germline, CDR1 is SGHTA and CDR2 is FQGNSA. Trimming cost V 0 bases and J 2 bases, with 8 bases left between them. The CDR3 reads CASSLAVGPYEQYF. DNA for the CDR3: TGTGCCAGCAGCTTAGCGGTGGGGCCCTACGAGCAGTACTTC.

The chain combines TRBV6-6 with TRBJ1-6; D unclear. In germline, CDR1 is MNHNY, CDR2 SVGAGI (reference sequence). Trimming stripped 6 bases from V and 8 bases from J, with 11 bases between. The CDR3 has 13 amino acids. The CDR3 reads CASRFILDSPLHF. The CDR3, as DNA: TGTGCCAGCAGATTCATACTGGATTCACCCCTCCACTTT.

This clone has only a few counts. This rearrangement joins TRBV30 to TRBJ2-7; weak D call: TRBD1 (6 bases). The germline CDR1 and CDR2 sequences are GTSNPN and SVGIG (reference sequence). Between the trimmed V and J ends, which lost 4 bases and 2 bases, there was a span of 12 bases. This CDR3 region has 13 residues. The CDR3 sequence is CAWTPDSPYEQYF. DNA for the CDR3: TGTGCCTGGACTCCGGACAGTCCCTACGAGCAGTACTTC.

CDR3 residues: CASSRDWAGKDGYTF. The CDR3 region has the DNA TGCGCCAGCAGCCGTGATTGGGCAGGGAAGGATGGCTACACCTTC. The V call is TRBV5-1, the J call TRBJ1-2, with a tentative D call TRBD1 (5 bases). The CDR3 runs to 15 residues. Between the trimmed V and J ends, which lost 4 bases and 6 bases, there was a span of 19 bases. The germline gives CDR1 SGHRS, CDR2 YFSETQ. The full variable domain, with the rest looked up from reference TRBV5-1 and TRBJ1-2, is KAGVTQTPRYLIKTRGQQVTLSCSPISGHRSVSWYQQTPGQGLQFLFEYFSETQRNKGNFPGRFSGRQFSNSRSEMNVSTLELGDSALYLCASSRDWAGKDGYTFGSGTRLTVV.

The chain has TRBV9 and TRBJ2-7, with 7 bases identical to TRBD1. Trimming removed 3 bases from V and 3 bases from J; junction bases left unmatched: 3. CDR3 length equals 13 residues. From germline, CDR1 is SGDLS and CDR2 YYNGEE. The CDR3 is CASSETGNYEQYF. As DNA, the CDR3 is TGTGCCAGCAGCGAGACAGGGAACTACGAGCAGTACTTC.

The rearrangement links TRBV4-3 to TRBJ1-2; D is uncertain. CDR3 size: 16 residues. V shed 3 bases and J shed 2 bases, with 16 bases lying between them. CDR1 LGHNA and CDR2 YSLEER come from the germline V gene. Written as DNA, the CDR3 is TGCGCCAGCAGCCAGGGGTCGGGCCCTCGCAACTATGGCTACACCTTC. Protein sequence: CASSQGSGPRNYGYTF.

This sequence joins TRBV6-5 and TRBJ2-2; tentatively, D is TRBD1 (6 bases). The CDR3 is made up of 15 amino acids. From germline, CDR1 is MNHEY and CDR2 SVGAGI. V lost 6 bases, J lost 0 bases, and 11 bases lay in between. The CDR3 bases are TGTGCCAGCAGGGGGACAACACCGAACACCGGGGAGCTGTTTTTT. Translation gives CASRGTTPNTGELFF.

The chain joins TRBV7-3 to TRBJ2-1; 9 nucleotides align to TRBD2. V trimming: 5 bases; J trimming: 6 bases; junction bases outside the gene matches: 17. The germline gives CDR1 SGHTA, CDR2 FQGTGA. The CDR3 is made up of 18 amino acids. CDR3 residues: CASSRYGGWREGTNEQFF. CDR3 nucleotide sequence: TGTGCCAGCAGCCGGTATGGGGGTTGGCGGGAGGGGACCAATGAGCAGTTCTTC.

The chain has TRBV6-5 and TRBJ1-1; D call uncertain. The CDR3 runs to 13 residues. Trimming took off 7 bases at V and 1 base at J, with 10 bases between the two ends. Germline loops: CDR1 MNHEY, CDR2 SVGAGI. The CDR3 here is CASILGRNTEAFF. CDR3 in DNA: TGTGCCAGCATCTTGGGGAGGAACACTGAAGCTTTCTTT.

The J gene is TRBJ1-5, the V gene TRBV27; D is ambiguous. V shed 6 bases and J shed 1 base, with 13 bases lying between them. CDR3 size: 15 residues. From germline, CDR1 is MNHEY and CDR2 SMNVEV (reference sequence). CDR3 DNA: TGTGCCAGCAGCTACTCGGGGATAAGCAATCAGCCCCAGCATTTT. Protein: CASSYSGISNQPQHF.

The chain has TRBV5-1 and TRBJ2-4; the D is unclear. This CDR3 is built from 15 residues. V was pared by 0 bases and J by 0 bases, with 7 bases between. The germline V gene has CDR1 SGHRS and CDR2 YFSETQ. CDR3 sequence reads: CASSLGSIAKNIQYF. The CDR3 nucleotides read TGCGCCAGCAGCTTGGGTAGTATAGCCAAAAACATTCAGTACTTC.

CDR3 nucleotide sequence: TGTGCCAGCAGCCACCCTGGACAGGCCCAAGAGACCCAGTACTTC. Translated: CASSHPGQAQETQYF. This rearrangement joins TRBV5-8 to TRBJ2-5, with 7 positions matching TRBD1. Germline V CDR1 and CDR2: SGHTS, YDEGEE. This CDR3 spans 15 amino acids. Trimming removed 4 bases from V and 1 base from J; junction bases left unmatched: 7.